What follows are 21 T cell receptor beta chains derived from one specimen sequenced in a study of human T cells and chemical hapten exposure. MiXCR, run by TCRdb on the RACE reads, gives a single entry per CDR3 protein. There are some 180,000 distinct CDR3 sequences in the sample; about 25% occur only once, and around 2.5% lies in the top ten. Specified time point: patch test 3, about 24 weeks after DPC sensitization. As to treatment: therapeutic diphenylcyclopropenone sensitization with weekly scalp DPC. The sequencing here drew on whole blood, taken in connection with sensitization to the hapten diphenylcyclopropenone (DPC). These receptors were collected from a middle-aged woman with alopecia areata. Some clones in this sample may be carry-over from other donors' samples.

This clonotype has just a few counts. CDR3 sequence: CASKAAQETQYF. The DNA of the CDR3 is TGTGCCAGCAAAGCGGCTCAGGAGACCCAGTACTTC. This sequence joins TRBV6-6 and TRBJ2-5; D is perhaps TRBD2 (5 bases). The CDR3 is 12 amino acids. Trimming took off 7 bases at V and 5 bases at J, with 11 bases between the two ends. CDR1 is MNHNY, CDR2 SVGAGI, per germline (reference sequence).

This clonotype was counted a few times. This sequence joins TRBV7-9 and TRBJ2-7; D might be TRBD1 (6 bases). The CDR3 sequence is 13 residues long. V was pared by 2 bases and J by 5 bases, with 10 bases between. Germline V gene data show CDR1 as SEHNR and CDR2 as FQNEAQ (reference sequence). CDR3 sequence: CASSLLGQNEQYF. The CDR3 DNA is TGTGCCAGCAGCTTACTCGGACAGAACGAGCAGTACTTC.

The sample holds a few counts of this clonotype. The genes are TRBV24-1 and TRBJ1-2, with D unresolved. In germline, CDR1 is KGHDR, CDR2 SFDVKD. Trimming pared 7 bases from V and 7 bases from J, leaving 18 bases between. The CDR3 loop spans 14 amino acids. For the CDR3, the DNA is TGTGCCACCAGCGATCGAGCCGCTCTCAGTGGCTACACCTTC. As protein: CATSDRAALSGYTF.

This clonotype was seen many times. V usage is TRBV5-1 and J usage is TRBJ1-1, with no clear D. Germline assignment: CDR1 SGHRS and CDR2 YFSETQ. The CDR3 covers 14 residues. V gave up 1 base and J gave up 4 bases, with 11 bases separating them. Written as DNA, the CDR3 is TGCGCCAGCAGCTTGTTTGAGTCCGGCACTGAAGCTTTCTTT. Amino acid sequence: CASSLFESGTEAFF.

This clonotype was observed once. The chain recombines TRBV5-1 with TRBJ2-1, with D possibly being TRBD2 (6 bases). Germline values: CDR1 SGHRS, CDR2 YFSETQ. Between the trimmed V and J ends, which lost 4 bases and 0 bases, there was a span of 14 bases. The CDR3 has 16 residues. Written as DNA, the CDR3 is TGCGCCAGCAGCATCGGGACTCACGGCTCCTACAATGAGCAGTTCTTC. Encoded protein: CASSIGTHGSYNEQFF.

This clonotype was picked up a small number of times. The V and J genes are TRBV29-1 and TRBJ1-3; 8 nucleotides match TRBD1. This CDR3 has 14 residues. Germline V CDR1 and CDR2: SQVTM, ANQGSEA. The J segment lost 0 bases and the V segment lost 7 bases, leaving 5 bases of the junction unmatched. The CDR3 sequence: CSARTGHSGNTIYF. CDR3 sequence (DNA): TGCAGCGCCAGGACAGGGCACTCTGGAAACACCATATATTTT.

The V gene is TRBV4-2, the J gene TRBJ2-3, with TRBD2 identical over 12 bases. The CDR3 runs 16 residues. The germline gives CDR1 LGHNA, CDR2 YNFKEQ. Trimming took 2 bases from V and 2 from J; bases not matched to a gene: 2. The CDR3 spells CASSQRLAGDTDTQYF. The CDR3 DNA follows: TGTGCCAGCAGCCAAAGACTAGCGGGAGACACAGATACGCAGTATTTT.

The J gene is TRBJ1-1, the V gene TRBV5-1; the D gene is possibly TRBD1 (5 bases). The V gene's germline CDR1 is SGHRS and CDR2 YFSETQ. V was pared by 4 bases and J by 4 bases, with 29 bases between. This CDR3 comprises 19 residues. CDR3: CASSVGWTRDDNEGTEAFF. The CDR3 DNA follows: TGCGCCAGCAGCGTCGGGTGGACCAGGGACGACAATGAGGGCACTGAAGCTTTCTTT.

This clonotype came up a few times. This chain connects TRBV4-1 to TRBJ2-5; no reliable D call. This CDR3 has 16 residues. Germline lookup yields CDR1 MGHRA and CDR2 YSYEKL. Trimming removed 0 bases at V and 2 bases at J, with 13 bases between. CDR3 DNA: TGCGCCAGCAGCCAAGATCTCCGACTGTTTCAAGAGACCCAGTACTTC. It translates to CASSQDLRLFQETQYF.

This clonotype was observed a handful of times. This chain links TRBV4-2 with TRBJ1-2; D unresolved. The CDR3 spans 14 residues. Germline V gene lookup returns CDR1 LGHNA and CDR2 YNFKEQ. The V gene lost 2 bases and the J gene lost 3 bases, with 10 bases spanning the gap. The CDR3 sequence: CASSQNSPHYGYTF. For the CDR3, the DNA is TGTGCCAGCAGCCAAAACTCTCCGCACTATGGCTACACCTTC.

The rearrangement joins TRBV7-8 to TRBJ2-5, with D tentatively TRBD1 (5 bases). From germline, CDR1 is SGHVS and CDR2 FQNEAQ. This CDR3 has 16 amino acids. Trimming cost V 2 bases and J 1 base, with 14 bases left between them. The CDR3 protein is CASSLRARQTQETQYF. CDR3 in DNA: TGTGCCAGCAGCTTAAGAGCAAGACAGACCCAAGAGACCCAGTACTTC.

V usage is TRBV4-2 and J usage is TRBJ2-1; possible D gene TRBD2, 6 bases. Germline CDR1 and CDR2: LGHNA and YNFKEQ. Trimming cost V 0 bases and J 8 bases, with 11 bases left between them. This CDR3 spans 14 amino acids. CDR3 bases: TGTGCCAGCAGCCAAGAGGGACTTCGACATGAGCAGTTCTTC. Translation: CASSQEGLRHEQFF.

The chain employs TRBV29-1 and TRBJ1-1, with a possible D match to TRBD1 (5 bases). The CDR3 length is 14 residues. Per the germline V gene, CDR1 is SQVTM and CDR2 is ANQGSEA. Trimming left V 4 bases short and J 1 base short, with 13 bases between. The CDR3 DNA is TGCAGCGTTGCCCGGGACCTAGGGAACACTGAAGCTTTCTTT. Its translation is CSVARDLGNTEAFF.

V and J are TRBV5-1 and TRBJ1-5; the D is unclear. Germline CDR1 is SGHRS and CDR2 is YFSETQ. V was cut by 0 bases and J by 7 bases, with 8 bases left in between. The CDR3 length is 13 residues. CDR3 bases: TGCGCCAGCAGCTTGGAGGTAGGCCAGCCCCAGCATTTT. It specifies CASSLEVGQPQHF.

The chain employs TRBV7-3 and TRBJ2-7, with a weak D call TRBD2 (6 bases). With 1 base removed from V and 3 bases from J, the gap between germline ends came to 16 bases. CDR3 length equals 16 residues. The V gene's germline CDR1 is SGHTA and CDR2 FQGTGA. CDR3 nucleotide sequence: TGTGCCAGCAGCTTAATAGGAGGGACTTTATACTACGAGCAGTACTTC. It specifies CASSLIGGTLYYEQYF.

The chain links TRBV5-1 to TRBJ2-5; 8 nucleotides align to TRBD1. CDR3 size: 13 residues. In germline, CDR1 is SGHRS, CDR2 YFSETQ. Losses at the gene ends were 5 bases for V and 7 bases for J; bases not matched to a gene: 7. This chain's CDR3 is CASREDRVGTQYF. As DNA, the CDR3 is TGCGCCAGCAGAGAGGACAGGGTTGGGACCCAGTACTTC.

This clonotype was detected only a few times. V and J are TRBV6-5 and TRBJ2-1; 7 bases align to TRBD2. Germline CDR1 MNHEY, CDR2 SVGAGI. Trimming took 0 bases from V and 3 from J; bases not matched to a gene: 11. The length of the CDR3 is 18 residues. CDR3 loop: CASSYSGWSGDYYNEQFF. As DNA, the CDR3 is TGTGCCAGCAGTTACTCGGGGTGGAGCGGGGATTACTACAATGAGCAGTTCTTC.

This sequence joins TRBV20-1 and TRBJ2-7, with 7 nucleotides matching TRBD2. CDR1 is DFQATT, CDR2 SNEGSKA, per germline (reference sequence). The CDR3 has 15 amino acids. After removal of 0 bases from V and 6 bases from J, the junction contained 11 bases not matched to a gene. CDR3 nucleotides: TGCAGTGCTAGAGATCTCTTGCGGGAGTTCGGCGAGCAGTACTTC. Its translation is CSARDLLREFGEQYF.

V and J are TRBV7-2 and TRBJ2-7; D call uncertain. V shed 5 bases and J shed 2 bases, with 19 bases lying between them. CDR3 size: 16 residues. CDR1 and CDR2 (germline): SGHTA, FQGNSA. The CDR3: CASSPPPPLGPYEQYF. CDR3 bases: TGTGCCAGCAGCCCCCCTCCACCCTTAGGACCCTACGAGCAGTACTTC.

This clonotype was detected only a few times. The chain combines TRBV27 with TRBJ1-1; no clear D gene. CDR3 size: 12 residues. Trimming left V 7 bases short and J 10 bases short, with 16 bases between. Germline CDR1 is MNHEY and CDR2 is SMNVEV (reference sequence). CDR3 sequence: CASMVPGLAAFF. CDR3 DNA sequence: TGTGCCAGCATGGTCCCAGGTCTAGCAGCTTTCTTT.

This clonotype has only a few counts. CDR3 protein: CSAQREATGELFF. The CDR3 DNA sequence: TGCAGTGCCCAGCGGGAGGCCACCGGGGAGCTGTTTTTT. This chain connects TRBV20-1 to TRBJ2-2, with 9 positions matching TRBD2. Germline CDR1 reads DFQATT; CDR2 reads SNEGSKA (reference sequence). V lost 6 bases, J lost 4 bases, and 3 bases stayed unmatched. The CDR3 covers 13 residues.